These T cell receptor beta chains were read from a single sample in a study of identical twins. MiXCR was run by TCRdb on the 5' RACE reads, yielding one entry per CDR3 protein. The data show roughly 200,000 distinct CDR3 sequences, around 6.8% seen once. Another study also made use of these data, one on yellow fever vaccine responses in identical twins.

Input material: memory (CD45RO+) T cells sorted from blood. These receptors came from a woman aged 18-30 years in good health. CDR3s include the opening cysteine and the closing phenylalanine or tryptophan. The order of the fields is J gene, clone size, V gene, D gene, CDR3 protein, CDR3 DNA. A D gene is named only where the DNA matches it firmly. Some rows mark clone size as missing; the rest say once, few, many or name a class of expanded clone.

>TRBJ2-3|-|TRBV7-2|-
CASSPTTRRTDTQYF
TGTGCCAGCAGCCCGACGACTAGACGCACAGATACGCAGTATTTT
>TRBJ2-1|-|TRBV20-1|TRBD2
CSAHSSGLAGGPRSYNEQFF
TGCAGTGCCCATTCCTCGGGACTAGCGGGAGGGCCCCGCTCCTACAATGAGCAGTTCTTC
>TRBJ2-5|many|TRBV18|-
CASSPLPGTSETQYF
TGTGCCAGCTCACCACTTCCGGGAACCTCAGAGACCCAGTACTTC
>TRBJ2-5|many|TRBV2|TRBD1
CASSPRDRAKETQYF
TGTGCCAGCAGTCCCCGGGACAGGGCCAAAGAGACCCAGTACTTC
>TRBJ2-2|-|TRBV28|TRBD2
CASSFGGGDTGELFF
TGTGCCAGCAGTTTTGGGGGGGGGGACACCGGGGAGCTGTTTTTT
>TRBJ1-1|many|TRBV6-5|-
CASSYSRVNTEAFF
TGTGCCAGCAGTTACTCGAGAGTGAACACTGAAGCTTTCTTT
>TRBJ2-5|-|TRBV2|TRBD2
CASRRLAGGGTQYF
TGTGCCAGCAGGAGACTAGCGGGGGGTGGGACCCAGTACTTC
>TRBJ1-1|few|TRBV6-1|-
CASRPLRDIMNTEAFF
TGTGCCAGCAGACCGCTCCGGGACATCATGAACACTGAAGCTTTCTTT
>TRBJ1-5|-|TRBV27|-
CASSLGGGVGDQPQHF
TGTGCCAGCAGTTTAGGAGGTGGGGTAGGTGATCAGCCCCAGCATTTT
>TRBJ2-6|many|TRBV12-3/TRBV12-4|-
CASSSSSGANVLTF
TGTGCCAGCAGTTCAAGCTCTGGGGCCAACGTCCTGACTTTC
>TRBJ1-5|many|TRBV27|TRBD1
CASRREGTGTQNNQPQHF
TGTGCCAGCAGGCGGGAGGGGACAGGGACTCAAAACAATCAGCCCCAGCATTTT
>TRBJ1-1|-|TRBV10-3|-
CAISEYALFAEAFF
TGTGCCATCAGTGAATATGCACTGTTCGCTGAAGCTTTCTTT
>TRBJ2-3|few|TRBV19|TRBD1
CASRDRATDTQYF
TGTGCCAGCCGGGACAGGGCCACAGATACGCAGTATTTT
>TRBJ2-3|-|TRBV5-6|-
CASRSMMGDTDTQYF
TGTGCCAGCAGGTCTATGATGGGAGACACAGATACGCAGTATTTT
>TRBJ2-7|-|TRBV27|TRBD1
CASSLQSPGQGYEQYF
TGTGCCAGCAGTTTACAATCCCCGGGACAGGGCTACGAGCAGTACTTC
>TRBJ1-2|many|TRBV29-1|-
CSVLQGPYGYTF
TGCAGCGTCTTACAGGGACCCTATGGCTACACCTTC
>TRBJ2-5|many|TRBV11-2|TRBD2
CASSAGLAGETQYF
TGTGCCAGCAGCGCTGGACTAGCTGGCGAGACCCAGTACTTC
>TRBJ2-3|many|TRBV20-1|-
CSASGGTDTQYF
TGCAGTGCTAGCGGGGGCACAGATACGCAGTATTTT
>TRBJ1-1|-|TRBV29-1|-
CSVLSRLNTEAFF
TGCAGCGTTCTCTCACGGTTGAACACTGAAGCTTTCTTT
>TRBJ2-1|-|TRBV27|TRBD2
CASSYTPGLANEQFF
TGTGCCAGCAGTTACACCCCCGGACTAGCGAATGAGCAGTTCTTC
>TRBJ2-3|-|TRBV5-1|TRBD2
CASSFRWGRTSDTDTQYF
TGCGCCAGCAGCTTCAGGTGGGGGAGGACTAGCGATACAGATACGCAGTATTTT
>TRBJ1-5|many|TRBV12-3/TRBV12-4|-
CASSFSGGQPQHF
TGTGCCAGCAGTTTTTCCGGGGGACAGCCCCAGCATTTT
>TRBJ1-2|-|TRBV20-1|-
CSASRGSYGYTF
TGCAGTGCTAGTAGGGGAAGCTATGGCTACACCTTC
>TRBJ2-2|-|TRBV20-1|TRBD1
CSAKQGSRDGELFF
TGCAGTGCCAAACAGGGGTCGCGCGACGGGGAGCTGTTTTTT
>TRBJ2-2|-|TRBV20-1|-
CSARVAVPGELFF
TGCAGTGCTAGAGTAGCGGTTCCCGGGGAGCTGTTTTTT
>TRBJ2-7|-|TRBV4-3|-
CASSQDLWEEQYF
TGCGCCAGCAGCCAAGATCTGTGGGAGGAGCAGTACTTC
>TRBJ1-5|many|TRBV28|-
CASRQGSPRQPQHF
TGTGCCAGCAGGCAAGGGTCCCCTAGACAGCCCCAGCATTTT
>TRBJ2-1|many|TRBV25-1|-
CASRGWIEQFF
TGTGCCAGCAGGGGGTGGATTGAGCAGTTCTTC
>TRBJ2-7|-|TRBV7-2|-
CASSEQIYEQYF
TGTGCCAGCAGCGAACAGATCTACGAGCAGTACTTC
>TRBJ2-7|many|TRBV12-3/TRBV12-4|-
CASSPNIDRSSYEQYF
TGTGCCAGCAGTCCCAATATTGACAGGAGCTCCTACGAGCAGTACTTC
>TRBJ1-3|-|TRBV29-1|-
CGAGNDFGNTIYF
TGCGGGGCAGGGAACGACTTTGGAAACACCATATATTTT
>TRBJ2-3|many|TRBV10-3|-
CAISELGSYSTDTQYF
TGTGCCATCAGTGAGTTGGGCTCTTACAGCACAGATACGCAGTATTTT
>TRBJ1-1|few|TRBV12-3/TRBV12-4|-
CASSWAGRMNTEAFF
TGTGCCAGCAGTTGGGCAGGCCGCATGAACACTGAAGCTTTCTTT
>TRBJ2-1|many|TRBV12-3/TRBV12-4|-
CASSSGSGAQFF
TGTGCCAGCAGCTCCGGCAGCGGAGCGCAGTTCTTC
>TRBJ2-6|few|TRBV7-3|-
CASSKRQDSGANVLTF
TGTGCCAGCAGCAAACGACAGGACTCTGGGGCCAACGTCCTGACTTTC
>TRBJ2-1|few|TRBV6-4|TRBD2
CASSGRAGEERNEQFF
TGTGCCAGCAGCGGACGAGCGGGAGAAGAACGAAATGAGCAGTTCTTC
>TRBJ1-5|many|TRBV12-3/TRBV12-4|TRBD1
CASSYRIRGFSNQPQHF
TGTGCCAGCAGTTACCGCATCAGGGGGTTTAGCAATCAGCCCCAGCATTTT
>TRBJ2-7|-|TRBV7-2|-
CASSPPGFLYEQYF
TGTGCCAGCAGCCCCCCTGGATTCCTTTACGAGCAGTACTTC
>TRBJ2-3|many|TRBV6-4|-
CASSDFQGTDTQYF
TGTGCCAGCAGTGACTTTCAGGGAACAGATACGCAGTATTTT
>TRBJ1-1|many|TRBV5-1|-
CASSLLGATEAFF
TGCGCCAGCAGCTTGCTGGGGGCAACTGAAGCTTTCTTT
>TRBJ1-4|-|TRBV3-2|-
CASCQEGNEVEKLFF
TGTGCCTCCTGCCAAGAAGGGAACGAGGTTGAAAAACTGTTTTTT
>TRBJ1-4|-|TRBV3-1|-
CASSHGEKLFF
TGTGCCAGCAGCCATGGTGAAAAACTGTTTTTT